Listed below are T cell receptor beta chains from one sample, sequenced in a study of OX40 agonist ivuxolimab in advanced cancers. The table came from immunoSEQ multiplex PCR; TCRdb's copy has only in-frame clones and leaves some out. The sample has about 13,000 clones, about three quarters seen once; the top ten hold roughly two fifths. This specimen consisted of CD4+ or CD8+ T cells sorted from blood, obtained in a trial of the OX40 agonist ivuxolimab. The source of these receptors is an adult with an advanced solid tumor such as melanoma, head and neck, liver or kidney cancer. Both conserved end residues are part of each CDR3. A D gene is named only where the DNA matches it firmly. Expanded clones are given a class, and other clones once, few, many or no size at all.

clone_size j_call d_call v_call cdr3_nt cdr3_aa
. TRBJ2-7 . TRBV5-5 TGTGCCAGCAGCTTAGGGTCCTACTACGAGCAGTACTTC CASSLGSYYEQYF
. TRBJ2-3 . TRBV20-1 TGCAGTGCTGGATCCAATACGCAGTATTTT CSAGSNTQYF
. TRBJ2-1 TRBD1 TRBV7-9 TGTGCCAGCACCAAACAGGGGGCCTATGAGCAGTTCTTC CASTKQGAYEQFF
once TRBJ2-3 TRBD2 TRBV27 TGTGCCAGCAGTTACCGGGGGGCGGGAGGGCCCTATACGCAGTATTTT CASSYRGAGGPYTQYF
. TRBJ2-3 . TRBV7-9 TGTGCCAGCAGCTTAGTCGGGACCAGGCAGTATTTT CASSLVGTRQYF
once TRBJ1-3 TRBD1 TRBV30 TGTGCCTCGTCGAGGACAGCCGTGGGACAGATAAACACCATATATTTT CASSRTAVGQINTIYF
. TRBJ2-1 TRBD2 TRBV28 TGTGCCACCGATTCAGGGACTAGCGGGAGCAATGAGCAGTTCTTC CATDSGTSGSNEQFF
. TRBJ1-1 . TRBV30 TGTGCCTGTACCGACAGGAACGGGGCTGAAGCTTTCTTT CACTDRNGAEAFF
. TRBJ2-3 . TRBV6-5 TGTGCCAGCTCGACAGATACGCAGTATTTT CASSTDTQYF
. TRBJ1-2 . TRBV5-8 TGTGCCAGCAGCTTGTTTTCAGGGCGCCATGGCTACACCTTC CASSLFSGRHGYTF
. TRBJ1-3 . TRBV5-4 TGTGCCAGCAGCCCCGGGGGAGGGGGCTCTGGAAACACCATATATTTT CASSPGGGGSGNTIYF
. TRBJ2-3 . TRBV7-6 TGTGCCAGCAGCTTAGATGGTGGCGCGGGCACAGATACGCAGTATTTT CASSLDGGAGTDTQYF
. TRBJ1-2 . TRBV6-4 TGTGCCAGCAGTGACGGGGGGGGCGGCTATGGCTACACCTTC CASSDGGGGYGYTF
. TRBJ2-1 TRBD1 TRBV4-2 TGTGCCAGCAGCTCGACAGGGGGCTGGAGGAATGAGCAGTTCTTC CASSSTGGWRNEQFF
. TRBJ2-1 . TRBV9 TGTGCCAGCAGCTTCATTGCCGGGGGCCGTGCCAATGAGCAGTTCTTC CASSFIAGGRANEQFF
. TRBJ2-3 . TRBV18 TGTGCCAGCTCACAGGGCACAGATACGCAGTATTTT CASSQGTDTQYF
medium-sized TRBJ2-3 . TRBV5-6 TGTGCCAGCAGCACACGGCCCAGGGATACGCAGTATTTT CASSTRPRDTQYF
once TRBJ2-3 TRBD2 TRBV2 TGTGCCAGCAGGCCTGGACTAGCGGGGCCCACAGATACGCAGTATTTT CASRPGLAGPTDTQYF
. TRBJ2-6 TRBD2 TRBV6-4 TGTGCCAGCAGTGACTCTAGCGGGAGTGGGGCCAACGTCCTGACTTTC CASSDSSGSGANVLTF
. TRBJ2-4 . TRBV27 TGTGCCAGCAGTCCCTCCTGGGGAGTCCTCTTTGCAGTAGCCAAAAACATTCAGTACTTC CASSPSWGVLFAVAKNIQYF
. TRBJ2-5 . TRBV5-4 TGTGCCAGCAGCGGGGGGGCGGGTCGAGAGACCCAGTACTTC CASSGGAGRETQYF
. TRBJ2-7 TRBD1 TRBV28 TGTGCCAGCAATGGGGACAGCCCCTACGAGCAGTACTTC CASNGDSPYEQYF